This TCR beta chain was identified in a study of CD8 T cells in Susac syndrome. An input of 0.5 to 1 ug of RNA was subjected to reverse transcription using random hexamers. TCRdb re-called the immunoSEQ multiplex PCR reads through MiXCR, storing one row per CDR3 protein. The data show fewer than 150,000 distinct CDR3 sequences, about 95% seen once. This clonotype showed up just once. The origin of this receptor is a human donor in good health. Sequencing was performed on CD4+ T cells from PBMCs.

The CDR3 loop reads CSANDGTIYEQYF. The DNA for the CDR3 is TGCAGTGCTAACGACGGGACCATATACGAGCAGTACTTC. The chain joins TRBV20-1 to TRBJ2-7, with D perhaps being TRBD1 or TRBD2 (5 bases each). The V end lost 4 bases, the J end lost 4 bases, and 14 bases lay between the germline ends. Germline CDR1 reads DFQATT; CDR2 reads SNEGSKA (reference sequence). The CDR3 loop spans 13 amino acids.